These 6 T cell receptor beta chains originate from one sample sequenced in a study of T cells in Graves' hyperthyroidism and ophthalmopathy. The investigators amplified TCR beta CDR3 regions from RNA transcripts. HTBI primers were employed in a first-round RT-PCR of the TCR CDR3. TCRdb reanalysed the multiplex PCR reads using MiXCR and keeps one entry per CDR3 protein. The repertoire consists of some 300,000 distinct CDR3 sequences, with around a sixth occurring once and the leading ten covering approximately 31%. The sample taken for sequencing was blood. These receptors were taken from a man aged 25-40 years with Graves' hyperthyroidism.

This chain joins TRBV9 and TRBJ2-2, with 7 bases matching TRBD2. The CDR3 has 17 residues. Germline V CDR1 and CDR2: SGDLS, YYNGEE. The J segment lost 0 bases and the V segment lost 5 bases, leaving 10 bases of the junction unmatched. CDR3 in DNA: TGTGCCAGCAGTGATAACCCGGGACTAACGAACACCGGGGAGCTGTTTTTT. Translated, it gives CASSDNPGLTNTGELFF.

The genes are TRBV6-1 and TRBJ2-7, with D possibly TRBD2 on 5 matching bases. Germline V gives CDR1 MNHNS, CDR2 SASEGT. Between the trimmed V and J ends, which lost 0 bases and 3 bases, there was a span of 12 bases. This CDR3 is built from 15 residues. The CDR3 region is CASSEASAGDYEQYF. The CDR3 DNA sequence: TGTGCCAGCAGTGAAGCCTCCGCCGGGGACTACGAGCAGTACTTC.

This clonotype was found many times. V usage is TRBV20-1 and J usage is TRBJ2-7; 10 bases match TRBD2. This CDR3 spans 14 amino acids. Per germline, CDR1 DFQATT and CDR2 SNEGSKA (reference sequence). Germline trimming cut 0 bases from V and 2 bases from J; bases unmatched to any gene: 1. The CDR3 spells CSARDLAGAYEQYF. DNA of the CDR3: TGCAGTGCTAGAGACCTAGCGGGAGCCTACGAGCAGTACTTC.

The table lists this clonotype with many counts. The CDR3 sequence: CATSPRGGETQYF. In nucleotides, the CDR3 is TGTGCCACCAGCCCGAGGGGTGGAGAGACCCAGTACTTC. This sequence joins TRBV24-1 and TRBJ2-5; D may correspond to TRBD1 or TRBD2 (5 bases each). CDR1 KGHDR and CDR2 SFDVKD come from the germline V gene. V shed 7 bases and J shed 4 bases, with 12 bases lying between them. CDR3 length equals 13 residues.

This clonotype has at least ten counts. The chain links TRBV3-1 to TRBJ2-3, with D perhaps being TRBD1 or TRBD2 (6 bases each). CDR1 and CDR2 (germline): LGHDT, YNNKEL (reference sequence). CDR3 length: 19 amino acids. V was pared by 0 bases and J by 4 bases, with 23 bases between. CDR3 sequence: CASSQDGEVGDMWADTQYF. In nucleotides, the CDR3 is TGTGCCAGCAGCCAAGACGGGGAGGTAGGGGACATGTGGGCAGATACGCAGTATTTT.

The sample holds many counts of this clonotype. The rearrangement joins TRBV5-1 to TRBJ2-5; D is unclear. The CDR3 has 13 residues. CDR1 and CDR2 (germline): SGHRS, YFSETQ. Trimming removed 7 bases from V and 0 bases from J, with 10 bases in between. The CDR3 coding sequence is TGCGCCAGCCACTACGAGTACCAAGAGACCCAGTACTTC. Protein product: CASHYEYQETQYF.